Sequencing of this T cell receptor beta chain was carried out in a study of shared clonotypes between healthy human individuals. Deletions cut 0 bases from V and 0 bases from J, with 9 bases between. This CDR3 comprises 16 residues. The germline gives CDR1 LNHNV, CDR2 YYDKDF (reference sequence). This was a deep-level run. In the sorted-subset replicate PCRs, around 0.2 ug DNA, 30,000 or so T cell genomes, was used. Original data processing: Junction-only immunoSEQ data arrived without quality scores, meaning filtering differed. Assay used: immunoSEQ multiplex PCR; TCRdb lists only in-frame clones, some missing. V, J and clone size are those of that table, while D and trimming were read from the DNA. The sample includes a few million clones, around nine tenths seen only once; the top ten take around 0.14%. Points on this clone: The sample holds other DNA sequences that translate to the same CDR3.

Adults of Caucasian background living in Nashville, Tennessee made up all donors. The receptor's source is a man aged 18-30 years in good health. The V gene is TRBV15, the J gene TRBJ2-1; TRBD2 is a possible D gene (6 bases). Sequencing was done on a sample of naive CD4+ T cells sorted from blood. Subset specified: CD45RA+ positively selected. The CDR3 nucleotides read TGTGCCACCAGCAGAGATCCCGGGGGCTCCTACAATGAGCAGTTCTTC. Protein product: CATSRDPGGSYNEQFF. Based on the CDR3 plus reference TRBV15 and TRBJ2-1, the full variable domain is DAMVIQNPRYQVTQFGKPVTLSCSQTLNHNVMYWYQQKSSQAPKLLFHYYDKDFNNEADTPDNFQSRRPNTSFCFLDIRSPGLGDTAMYLCATSRDPGGSYNEQFFGPGTRLTVL.